The 25 T cell receptor beta chains listed next were all sequenced from one sample in a study of beta chain features in type 1 diabetes. The entirety of the isolated RNA underwent reverse transcription, so expressed TCRB transcripts were sequenced. The table came from immunoSEQ multiplex PCR; TCRdb's copy has only in-frame clones and leaves some out. The table lists fewer than 150,000 clones, 6.9% of them singletons, with 1.1% to 1.5% in the top ten. Sequenced material: central memory CD4+ T cells from blood. These receptors were taken from a woman in her thirties in good health.

This rearrangement joins TRBV5-4 to TRBJ2-3; maybe TRBD2 (6 bases). V lost 0 bases and J 2 bases, leaving 13 bases between the germline ends. CDR1 and CDR2 from the germline V gene are SGHNT and YYREEE (reference sequence). This CDR3 has 16 amino acids. The DNA for the CDR3 is TGTGCCAGCAGCTTGGCCTTGCGGGAAGCCACAGATACGCAGTATTTT. Translated: CASSLALREATDTQYF. The full variable domain, with the rest looked up from reference TRBV5-4 and TRBJ2-3, is ETGVTQSPTHLIKTRGQQVTLRCSSQSGHNTVSWYQQALGQGPQFIFQYYREEENGRGNFPPRFSGLQFPNYSSELNVNALELDDSALYLCASSLALREATDTQYFGPGTRLTVL.

The rearrangement joins TRBV28 to TRBJ2-7; 11 positions agree with TRBD2. Germline CDR1 and CDR2: MDHEN and SYDVKM. With 6 bases clipped from V and 1 base from J, the junction kept 8 bases outside the gene matches. The CDR3 runs to 16 residues. CDR3: CASSPGLAGGSYEQYF. The CDR3 DNA reads TGTGCCAGCAGCCCGGGTCTAGCGGGAGGTTCCTACGAGCAGTACTTC.

V usage is TRBV11-2 and J usage is TRBJ2-1; TRBD1 matches 11 bases. The V segment lost 5 bases and the J segment 10 bases; nucleotides outside the gene matches: 7. CDR1 is SGHAT, CDR2 FQNNGV, per germline. CDR3 size: 14 residues. CDR3 sequence reads: CASSRGQGAGEQFF. DNA of the CDR3: TGTGCCAGCAGCCGTGGACAGGGGGCGGGCGAGCAGTTCTTC.

The sample holds a few counts of this clone. The chain recombines TRBV18 with TRBJ1-1; 8 bases match TRBD1. The V gene end was trimmed by 5 bases and the J gene end by 3 bases; junction bases not matched to a gene: 2. Looked up from germline, CDR1 is KGHSH and CDR2 is LQKENI. This CDR3 region has 13 residues. CDR3 DNA sequence: TGTGCCAGCTCAAAGGACAGGGACACTGAAGCTTTCTTT. Translated: CASSKDRDTEAFF. The full variable domain, completed using reference TRBV18 and TRBJ1-1, is NAGVMQNPRHLVRRRGQEARLRCSPMKGHSHVYWYRQLPEEGLKFMVYLQKENIIDESGMPKERFSAEFPKEGPSILRIQQVVRGDSAAYFCASSKDRDTEAFFGQGTRLTVV.

The genes are TRBV9 and TRBJ1-2; maybe TRBD1 (5 bases). The CDR3 contains 15 residues. The germline V and J ends were trimmed by 1 base and 4 bases, with 14 bases remaining between them. CDR1 SGDLS and CDR2 YYNGEE come from the germline V gene. The CDR3: CASSVQGVGIYGYTF. The CDR3 bases are TGTGCCAGCAGCGTACAAGGGGTGGGGATCTATGGCTACACCTTC.

This clone was seen many times. The rearrangement links TRBV5-1 to TRBJ1-1, with D perhaps TRBD1 (5 bases). CDR1 and CDR2 (germline): SGHRS, YFSETQ. V was cut by 8 bases and J by 5 bases, with 13 bases left in between. CDR3 length: 12 amino acids. The CDR3 is CASTDGGTEAFF. DNA for the CDR3: TGCGCCAGTACGGACGGGGGGACTGAAGCTTTCTTT. The full variable domain, in which reference TRBV5-1 and TRBJ1-1 provide the parts outside the CDR3, is KAGVTQTPRYLIKTRGQQVTLSCSPISGHRSVSWYQQTPGQGLQFLFEYFSETQRNKGNFPGRFSGRQFSNSRSEMNVSTLELGDSALYLCASTDGGTEAFFGQGTRLTVV.

V usage is TRBV5-4 and J usage is TRBJ2-4; possible D gene TRBD1, 5 bases. This CDR3 is built from 17 residues. Per germline, CDR1 SGHNT and CDR2 YYREEE (reference sequence). Trimming pared 4 bases from V and 4 bases from J, leaving 21 bases between. The CDR3 reads CASSAQGSGPTKNIQYF. The CDR3 DNA follows: TGTGCCAGCAGCGCTCAGGGCTCCGGCCCGACTAAAAACATTCAGTACTTC.

This clone showed up many times. The chain carries TRBV28 and TRBJ1-1; 9 positions match TRBD1. The CDR3 extends over 15 amino acids. Germline trimming cut 6 bases from V and 7 bases from J; bases unmatched to any gene: 12. CDR1 and CDR2 from the germline V gene are MDHEN and SYDVKM. This CDR3 is CASRAPGTGKVEAFF. The CDR3 DNA sequence: TGTGCCAGCAGGGCGCCAGGGACAGGGAAGGTTGAAGCTTTCTTT.

This clone appeared a few times. The chain employs TRBV7-3 and TRBJ2-1, with TRBD2 matching over 9 bases. V trimming: 5 bases; J trimming: 8 bases; junction bases outside the gene matches: 16. Germline loops: CDR1 SGHTA, CDR2 FQGTGA. This CDR3 has 17 amino acids. The CDR3 reads CASSRAGGRASGDEQFF. The CDR3 region has the DNA TGTGCCAGCAGCAGGGCCGGCGGGAGGGCGTCAGGGGATGAGCAGTTCTTC. The full variable domain, with the rest looked up from reference TRBV7-3 and TRBJ2-1, is GAGVSQTPSNKVTEKGKYVELRCDPISGHTALYWYRQSLGQGPEFLIYFQGTGAADDSGLPNDRFFAVRPEGSVSTLKIQRTERGDSAVYLCASSRAGGRASGDEQFFGPGTRLTVL.

Points on this clone: Within the sample, other DNA sequences also encode this same CDR3. The V gene is TRBV18, the J gene TRBJ2-4, with 14 bases that match TRBD2. Trimming removed 6 bases from V and 13 bases from J; junction bases left unmatched: 11. CDR3 length: 15 residues. Germline V gene sequence: CDR1 KGHSH, CDR2 LQKENI. The CDR3, as DNA: TGTGCCAGCTCGCCAAATCCGGGACTAGCGGGAGACCAGTACTTC. Protein: CASSPNPGLAGDQYF.

This clone has a count of ten or more. V and J are TRBV9 and TRBJ2-1; TRBD2 is a possible D gene (6 bases). This CDR3 is 13 amino acids long. Trimming took 3 bases from V and 6 from J, leaving 10 bases between them. Germline CDR1 reads SGDLS; CDR2 reads YYNGEE. This chain's CDR3 is CASSGYSGNEQFF. The CDR3 nucleotides are TGTGCCAGCAGCGGTTATAGCGGCAATGAGCAGTTCTTC.

The chain recombines TRBV11-2 with TRBJ2-4; TRBD1 matches 7 bases. V lost 4 bases to trimming and J lost 6 bases; unmatched junction nucleotides: 3. The CDR3 extends over 13 amino acids. Germline V gene data show CDR1 as SGHAT and CDR2 as FQNNGV. The CDR3 sequence: CASSYRQGNIQYF. CDR3 nucleotides: TGTGCCAGCAGCTACCGACAGGGAAACATTCAGTACTTC.

The gene calls are TRBV19 and TRBJ1-2; 7 nucleotides line up with TRBD1. This CDR3 has 19 residues. V lost 7 bases and J lost 2; bases outside the gene matches: 22. CDR1 and CDR2 from the germline V gene are LNHDA and SQIVND (reference sequence). The CDR3, as DNA: TGTGCCAGTAAATTGGGGACACGATACCGGCAGGGGGTAAACTATGGCTACACCTTC. Encoded protein: CASKLGTRYRQGVNYGYTF.

This chain joins TRBV5-1 and TRBJ1-2; a weak D match, TRBD1 (5 bases). Germline CDR1 reads SGHRS; CDR2 reads YFSETQ. The CDR3 runs 14 residues. The V end lost 0 bases, the J end lost 8 bases, and 14 bases lay between the germline ends. The CDR3 reads CASSLVAGRGGYTF. The CDR3 DNA sequence: TGCGCCAGCAGCTTGGTAGCAGGGCGAGGCGGCTACACCTTC.

The V and J genes are TRBV7-9 and TRBJ2-3; 11 nucleotides match TRBD1. CDR1 is SEHNR, CDR2 FQNEAQ, per germline (reference sequence). J lost 4 bases, V lost 4 bases, and 10 bases had no gene match. The CDR3 consists of 17 residues. The CDR3 DNA reads TGTGCCAGCAGCTCGGGTGGGCGGACAGGGGGCTCAGATACGCAGTATTTT. It translates to CASSSGGRTGGSDTQYF.

This clone occurred many times. Other DNA sequences in the sample encode the same CDR3. The V gene is TRBV29-1, the J gene TRBJ2-7; 9 bases map to TRBD1. CDR1 and CDR2 (germline): SQVTM, ANQGSEA. The V gene end was trimmed by 2 bases and the J gene end by 5 bases; junction bases not matched to a gene: 1. The CDR3 consists of 12 residues. As DNA, the CDR3 is TGCAGCGTTGAAACAGGGGGCGACGAGCAGTACTTC. It yields the protein CSVETGGDEQYF.

This clone was seen repeatedly, ten times or more. This rearrangement joins TRBV7-8 to TRBJ2-4; D call uncertain. Looked up from germline, CDR1 is SGHVS and CDR2 is FQNEAQ. The V end lost 5 bases, the J end lost 9 bases, and 11 bases lay between the germline ends. This CDR3 is 12 amino acids long. The CDR3 DNA reads TGTGCCAGCAGCAAGGTGTCTAGCATTCAGTACTTC. This gives the protein CASSKVSSIQYF. Supplemented by reference TRBV7-8 and TRBJ2-4, the full variable domain reads GAGVSQSPRYKVAKRGQDVALRCDPISGHVSLFWYQQALGQGPEFLTYFQNEAQLDKSGLPSDRFFAERPEGSVSTLKIQRTQQEDSAVYLCASSKVSSIQYFGAGTRLSVL.

The genes are TRBV15 and TRBJ2-7; 7 bases match TRBD1. The CDR3 sequence is 14 residues long. J lost 3 bases, V lost 3 bases, and 5 bases had no gene match. CDR1 is LNHNV and CDR2 is YYDKDF in the germline V gene (reference sequence). Here the CDR3 reads CATSRGDSRYEQYF. The CDR3 DNA is TGTGCCACCAGCAGGGGGGACAGCCGCTACGAGCAGTACTTC.

This clone was picked up a small number of times. The rearrangement uses TRBV5-1 and TRBJ2-7, with D possibly being TRBD1 (6 bases). This CDR3 has 15 amino acids. Trimming left V 0 bases short and J 2 bases short, with 12 bases between. CDR1 is SGHRS, CDR2 YFSETQ, per germline. Here the CDR3 DNA reads TGCGCCAGCAGCTTGGACTGGGACAAAACCTACGAGCAGTACTTC. Translation gives CASSLDWDKTYEQYF.

This clone was observed a few times. This chain uses TRBV19 with TRBJ2-5, with TRBD2 as a possible D gene (5 bases). V dropped 4 bases and J dropped 0 bases, with 6 bases sitting between them. This CDR3 region has 13 residues. CDR1 and CDR2 from the germline V gene are LNHDA and SQIVND (reference sequence). This CDR3 is CASSKRYQETQYF. CDR3 coding DNA: TGTGCCAGTAGTAAGCGGTACCAAGAGACCCAGTACTTC.

This clone was counted ten times or more. The chain joins TRBV28 to TRBJ2-1; TRBD2 is a possible D gene (5 bases). This CDR3 is 14 amino acids long. Germline V gives CDR1 MDHEN, CDR2 SYDVKM. The V and J ends lost 7 bases and 7 bases respectively, with 17 bases between them. The CDR3 region is CASTTGNRGNEQFF. The CDR3 coding sequence is TGTGCCAGCACTACGGGCAACCGGGGTAATGAGCAGTTCTTC.

CDR3 loop: CASSQITGDTEAFF. CDR3 nucleotide sequence: TGTGCCAGCAGCCAGATCACCGGGGACACTGAAGCTTTCTTT. This rearrangement joins TRBV7-6 to TRBJ1-1; D not certain. The germline CDR1 and CDR2 sequences are SGHVS and FNYEAQ. The CDR3 loop spans 14 amino acids. V was clipped by 5 bases and J by 3 bases, with 13 bases between them.

The genes are TRBV6-5 and TRBJ2-7; 10 nucleotides match TRBD1. There are 15 residues in the CDR3. From germline, CDR1 is MNHEY and CDR2 SVGAGI. V was clipped by 6 bases and J by 6 bases; unmatched bases: 11. CDR3: CASSPQRDRGGEQYF. The CDR3 nucleotides are TGTGCCAGCAGCCCCCAACGGGACAGGGGAGGCGAGCAGTACTTC.

This rearrangement joins TRBV27 to TRBJ2-1; TRBD2 is a possible D gene (5 bases). Per germline, CDR1 MNHEY and CDR2 SMNVEV (reference sequence). The CDR3 runs to 15 residues. V was trimmed by 7 bases and J by 9 bases, leaving 22 bases between them. Here the CDR3 DNA reads TGTGCCAGCACCACGGCCGGAGCCCACGCGGGTGAGCAGTTCTTC. Translating it yields CASTTAGAHAGEQFF.

This clone was counted between two and nine times. This chain joins TRBV6-4 and TRBJ2-1; tentative D call: TRBD2 (6 bases). V was pared by 5 bases and J by 6 bases, with 11 bases between. In germline, CDR1 is MRHNA, CDR2 SNTAGT. CDR3 length: 13 residues. CDR3 in DNA: TGTGCCAGCAGTCCCCTCGGGAGCAATGAGCAGTTCTTC. Protein product: CASSPLGSNEQFF.